This TCR beta chain was found in a study of persistence of HIV-infected CD4 T cells. Regarding the study as a whole: The rare CMV-responding cells with HIV-1 proviruses were not separately TCR-sequenced. TCR oligoclonality correlated with proviral oligoclonality in the same sorted populations.

Remarks on this clone: The antigen is not known.

CDR3 length equals 14 residues. Between the trimmed V and J ends, which lost 0 bases and 6 bases, there was a span of 6 bases. Germline values: CDR1 MNHEY, CDR2 SMNVEV (reference sequence). Stimulation used about 9.5 ug/mL lysate from CMV-infected fibroblasts. Sorting selected CD4+ T cells upregulating both CD40 ligand and CD69. PBMCs were depleted of CD8+ T cells before stimulation. The libraries were made with immunoSEQ version 4 in survey mode. The assay was immunoSEQ multiplex PCR, and TCRdb's table has in-frame clones only and misses some. The sample shows about 20,000 clones, around 78% of them seen only once.

The J gene is TRBJ1-6, the V gene TRBV27; D is undetermined. Sample: CD4+ T cells sorted from PBMCs after roughly 18-hour stimulation, taken from a patient who received antiretroviral therapy. This clonotype originated in an adult man with HIV who was CMV-seropositive. The chain's CDR3 is CASSLSQSNSPLHF. The CDR3 nucleotides are TGTGCCAGCAGTTTATCACAGAGTAATTCACCCCTCCACTTT.